Listed below are T cell receptor beta chains from one sample, sequenced in a study of blood T cell repertoires in COVID-19. Profiling relied on immunoSEQ multiplex PCR, and the TCRdb table lists in-frame clones only, not all of them. The repertoire holds 200,000 to 250,000 clones, with 89% as singletons. The sequenced sample was peripheral blood. These receptors were collected from a man in his sixties who had recovered from COVID-19. Each CDR3 is given with its conserved first and last residue. A D gene is named only where the DNA matches it firmly. Clone size is not always given. Where it is, it says once, few, many or a class for expanded clones.

D gene: TRBD1; J gene: TRBJ2-7; clone size: NA; V gene: TRBV5-8; CDR3 protein: CASSLTGGPQEQYF; CDR3 DNA: TGTGCCAGCAGCTTGACAGGGGGACCTCAGGAGCAGTACTTC
D gene: TRBD2; J gene: TRBJ2-1; clone size: NA; V gene: TRBV5-5; CDR3 protein: CASSMTSGSFVEQFF; CDR3 DNA: TGTGCCAGCAGCATGACTAGCGGGAGTTTTGTAGAGCAGTTCTTC
D gene: NA; J gene: TRBJ2-3; clone size: NA; V gene: TRBV24-1; CDR3 protein: CATSLGLAGVDTQYF; CDR3 DNA: TGTGCCACCAGTTTAGGGTTGGCCGGGGTGGATACGCAGTATTTT
D gene: NA; J gene: TRBJ1-2; clone size: few; V gene: TRBV9; CDR3 protein: CASSFTGAGEGGYTF; CDR3 DNA: TGTGCCAGCAGCTTCACGGGAGCAGGGGAGGGTGGCTACACCTTC
D gene: TRBD2; J gene: TRBJ2-1; clone size: NA; V gene: TRBV7-2; CDR3 protein: CATEAGGYNEQFF; CDR3 DNA: TGTGCCACCGAGGCGGGGGGCTACAATGAGCAGTTCTTC
D gene: NA; J gene: TRBJ1-3; clone size: few; V gene: TRBV7-9; CDR3 protein: CASSLGTSLYSGNTIYF; CDR3 DNA: TGTGCCAGCAGCTTAGGGACATCCCTTTACTCTGGAAACACCATATATTTT
D gene: NA; J gene: TRBJ1-2; clone size: NA; V gene: TRBV28; CDR3 protein: CASRWLDGYTF; CDR3 DNA: TGTGCCAGCAGGTGGCTGGATGGCTACACCTTC
D gene: NA; J gene: TRBJ2-7; clone size: NA; V gene: TRBV5-8; CDR3 protein: CASSFIRGYEQYF; CDR3 DNA: TGTGCCAGCAGCTTTATCAGGGGCTACGAGCAGTACTTC
D gene: TRBD2; J gene: TRBJ2-1; clone size: NA; V gene: TRBV3-1/TRBV3-2; CDR3 protein: CASRGSTSGAYNEQFF; CDR3 DNA: TGTGCCAGCAGGGGGTCAACTAGCGGTGCCTACAATGAGCAGTTCTTC
D gene: TRBD1; J gene: TRBJ2-5; clone size: NA; V gene: TRBV7-3; CDR3 protein: CASSFHGQGAETQYF; CDR3 DNA: TGTGCCAGCAGCTTTCACGGACAGGGAGCCGAGACCCAGTACTTC
D gene: TRBD2; J gene: TRBJ2-1; clone size: NA; V gene: TRBV6-4; CDR3 protein: CASSASQRGAYNEQFF; CDR3 DNA: TGTGCCAGCAGTGCCAGCCAGCGGGGGGCCTACAATGAGCAGTTCTTC
D gene: TRBD1; J gene: TRBJ1-4; clone size: NA; V gene: TRBV9; CDR3 protein: CASSGGQGAKEKLFF; CDR3 DNA: TGTGCCAGCAGCGGAGGACAGGGGGCGAAAGAAAAACTGTTTTTT
D gene: TRBD2; J gene: TRBJ2-7; clone size: NA; V gene: TRBV5-8; CDR3 protein: CASSLRASGSYEQYF; CDR3 DNA: TGTGCCAGCAGCTTAAGAGCTAGCGGGAGCTACGAGCAGTACTTC
D gene: NA; J gene: TRBJ2-1; clone size: NA; V gene: TRBV5-8; CDR3 protein: CASSFGLSTPGEQFF; CDR3 DNA: TGTGCCAGCAGCTTCGGACTGTCTACCCCGGGGGAGCAGTTCTTC
D gene: TRBD2; J gene: TRBJ2-3; clone size: NA; V gene: TRBV27; CDR3 protein: CASSFLGLANTDTQYF; CDR3 DNA: TGTGCCAGCAGTTTCCTCGGACTAGCGAACACAGATACGCAGTATTTT
D gene: NA; J gene: TRBJ2-5; clone size: NA; V gene: TRBV19; CDR3 protein: CASSTDLASPTTGETQYF; CDR3 DNA: TGTGCCAGTAGCACTGACCTAGCGTCCCCAACAACCGGGGAGACCCAGTACTTC
D gene: TRBD1; J gene: TRBJ1-5; clone size: NA; V gene: TRBV6-1; CDR3 protein: CASSDIQGNQPQHF; CDR3 DNA: TGTGCCAGCAGTGATATACAGGGGAATCAGCCCCAGCATTTT
D gene: TRBD2; J gene: TRBJ2-3; clone size: NA; V gene: TRBV28; CDR3 protein: CASSFMQGRTSGPAGDTQYF; CDR3 DNA: TGTGCCAGCAGTTTTATGCAGGGCCGGACTAGCGGGCCCGCAGGAGATACGCAGTATTTT
D gene: TRBD1; J gene: TRBJ1-2; clone size: once; V gene: TRBV9; CDR3 protein: CASSRGPNYGYTF; CDR3 DNA: TGTGCCAGCAGCAGGGGGCCGAACTATGGCTACACCTTC
D gene: NA; J gene: TRBJ1-1; clone size: NA; V gene: TRBV11-3; CDR3 protein: CGLGGVLNTEAFF; CDR3 DNA: TGTGGGCTCGGAGGGGTGTTGAACACTGAAGCTTTCTTT
D gene: NA; J gene: TRBJ1-3; clone size: NA; V gene: TRBV21-1; CDR3 protein: CASSKAGGGQFDTIYF; CDR3 DNA: TGTGCCAGCAGCAAAGCAGGGGGGGGACAATTCGACACCATATATTTT
D gene: TRBD1; J gene: TRBJ1-2; clone size: NA; V gene: TRBV4-3; CDR3 protein: CASSQDRPRGTGGNYGYTF; CDR3 DNA: TGCGCCAGCAGCCAAGATAGGCCCCGAGGGACAGGGGGAAACTATGGCTACACCTTC
D gene: NA; J gene: TRBJ2-7; clone size: NA; V gene: TRBV6-5; CDR3 protein: CASSYPDSPYEQYF; CDR3 DNA: TGTGCCAGCAGTTACCCAGACAGTCCCTACGAGCAGTACTTC
D gene: NA; J gene: TRBJ2-5; clone size: NA; V gene: TRBV6-5; CDR3 protein: CASSPVEETQYF; CDR3 DNA: TGTGCCAGCAGCCCAGTCGAAGAGACCCAGTACTTC
D gene: TRBD1; J gene: TRBJ2-1; clone size: NA; V gene: TRBV24-1; CDR3 protein: CATSEGQGGRNEQFF; CDR3 DNA: TGTGCCACCAGCGAGGGACAGGGGGGTAGAAATGAGCAGTTCTTC
D gene: NA; J gene: TRBJ1-2; clone size: NA; V gene: TRBV2; CDR3 protein: CASSDHRDYGYTF; CDR3 DNA: TGTGCCAGCAGTGACCACAGGGACTATGGCTACACCTTC
D gene: NA; J gene: TRBJ2-3; clone size: NA; V gene: TRBV5-1; CDR3 protein: CASSLAIGDTQYF; CDR3 DNA: TGCGCCAGCAGCTTGGCGATCGGAGATACGCAGTATTTT
D gene: NA; J gene: TRBJ1-2; clone size: NA; V gene: TRBV3-1/TRBV3-2; CDR3 protein: CASSLRQENYGYTF; CDR3 DNA: TGTGCCAGCAGCCTCCGACAAGAAAACTATGGCTACACCTTC
D gene: NA; J gene: TRBJ2-7; clone size: NA; V gene: TRBV7-9; CDR3 protein: CASSLAGARYEQYF; CDR3 DNA: TGTGCCAGCAGCTTAGCGGGGGCCAGATACGAGCAGTACTTC
D gene: NA; J gene: TRBJ2-5; clone size: few; V gene: TRBV18; CDR3 protein: CASSPPSQETQYF; CDR3 DNA: TGTGCCAGCTCACCACCCTCCCAAGAGACCCAGTACTTC
D gene: NA; J gene: TRBJ2-7; clone size: NA; V gene: TRBV28; CDR3 protein: CASNQGYEQYF; CDR3 DNA: TGTGCCAGCAACCAGGGCTACGAGCAGTACTTC
D gene: NA; J gene: TRBJ1-4; clone size: NA; V gene: TRBV19; CDR3 protein: CASSIIQGEKLFF; CDR3 DNA: TGTGCCAGTAGTATCATTCAGGGTGAAAAACTGTTTTTT
D gene: NA; J gene: TRBJ2-3; clone size: NA; V gene: TRBV18; CDR3 protein: CASSPPFQGSTDTQYF; CDR3 DNA: TGTGCCAGCTCACCACCGTTTCAGGGCTCCACAGATACGCAGTATTTT
D gene: TRBD2; J gene: TRBJ2-1; clone size: NA; V gene: TRBV5-1; CDR3 protein: CASSLGTSGSSEQFF; CDR3 DNA: TGCGCCAGCAGCTTGGGGACTAGCGGGAGCAGTGAGCAGTTCTTC
D gene: NA; J gene: TRBJ1-5; clone size: NA; V gene: TRBV2; CDR3 protein: CASTPNSNQPQHF; CDR3 DNA: TGTGCCAGCACCCCTAATAGCAATCAGCCCCAGCATTTT
D gene: NA; J gene: TRBJ2-7; clone size: NA; V gene: TRBV5-6; CDR3 protein: CASTQKARESRGEQYF; CDR3 DNA: TGTGCCAGCACCCAAAAAGCTCGGGAGTCCCGCGGCGAGCAGTACTTC
D gene: NA; J gene: TRBJ2-3; clone size: NA; V gene: TRBV27; CDR3 protein: CASSFGGSYSTDTQYF; CDR3 DNA: TGTGCCAGCAGTTTCGGGGGATCTTATAGCACAGATACGCAGTATTTT
D gene: NA; J gene: TRBJ2-5; clone size: NA; V gene: TRBV25-1; CDR3 protein: CASSPRGGQETQYF; CDR3 DNA: TGTGCCAGCAGTCCTAGAGGGGGTCAAGAGACCCAGTACTTC
D gene: NA; J gene: TRBJ2-1; clone size: NA; V gene: TRBV11-2; CDR3 protein: CASNPGGKHNEQFF; CDR3 DNA: TGTGCCAGCAACCCTGGCGGGAAGCACAATGAGCAGTTCTTC
D gene: TRBD2; J gene: TRBJ2-7; clone size: once; V gene: TRBV5-1; CDR3 protein: CASSLRASGGDRVCEQYF; CDR3 DNA: TGCGCCAGCAGCTTGAGGGCTAGCGGGGGGGACCGAGTGTGCGAGCAGTACTTC
D gene: TRBD1; J gene: TRBJ1-1; clone size: NA; V gene: TRBV10-3; CDR3 protein: CAISEFNPQGATTEAFF; CDR3 DNA: TGTGCCATCAGTGAGTTCAACCCACAGGGGGCGACGACTGAAGCTTTCTTT
D gene: NA; J gene: TRBJ2-3; clone size: NA; V gene: TRBV11-3; CDR3 protein: CASSLASTDTQYF; CDR3 DNA: TGTGCCAGCAGCTTAGCTAGCACAGATACGCAGTATTTT
D gene: TRBD1; J gene: TRBJ2-3; clone size: few; V gene: TRBV15; CDR3 protein: CATSNRGRDTQYF; CDR3 DNA: TGTGCCACCAGCAACAGGGGGCGAGATACGCAGTATTTT
D gene: NA; J gene: TRBJ1-5; clone size: NA; V gene: TRBV27; CDR3 protein: CASSPSGGGINQPQHF; CDR3 DNA: TGTGCCAGCAGTCCGAGCGGTGGGGGCATAAATCAGCCCCAGCATTTT
D gene: TRBD1; J gene: TRBJ1-1; clone size: NA; V gene: TRBV5-1; CDR3 protein: CASSLGTGRNTEAFF; CDR3 DNA: TGCGCCAGCAGCTTGGGGACAGGGAGGAACACTGAAGCTTTCTTT
D gene: NA; J gene: TRBJ1-2; clone size: NA; V gene: TRBV6-5; CDR3 protein: CASNIGGREGYTF; CDR3 DNA: TGTGCCAGCAACATCGGGGGGCGAGAGGGCTACACCTTC
D gene: TRBD1; J gene: TRBJ2-6; clone size: NA; V gene: TRBV7-3; CDR3 protein: CASSPTGDGANVLTF; CDR3 DNA: TGTGCCAGCAGCCCTACAGGGGATGGGGCCAACGTCCTGACTTTC
D gene: NA; J gene: TRBJ1-5; clone size: NA; V gene: TRBV19; CDR3 protein: CASSIEARPQHF; CDR3 DNA: TGTGCCAGTAGTATAGAGGCTCGCCCCCAGCATTTT
D gene: TRBD1; J gene: TRBJ2-5; clone size: few; V gene: TRBV3-1/TRBV3-2; CDR3 protein: CASSQHRTGPAGETQYF; CDR3 DNA: TGTGCCAGCAGCCAACATCGGACAGGGCCGGCAGGGGAGACCCAGTACTTC
D gene: NA; J gene: TRBJ1-3; clone size: NA; V gene: TRBV11-2; CDR3 protein: CASRIPSSGNTIYF; CDR3 DNA: TGTGCCAGCAGGATCCCGAGCTCTGGAAACACCATATATTTT
D gene: TRBD2; J gene: TRBJ2-7; clone size: NA; V gene: TRBV7-3; CDR3 protein: CASSLDGTTPSYEQYF; CDR3 DNA: TGTGCCAGCAGCTTAGACGGGACTACCCCCTCCTACGAGCAGTACTTC
D gene: NA; J gene: TRBJ2-2; clone size: once; V gene: TRBV19; CDR3 protein: CASSTTGANTGELFF; CDR3 DNA: TGTGCCAGTAGTACAACGGGGGCGAACACCGGGGAGCTGTTTTTT